This paragraph covers one TCR beta chain sequence. Antigen unknown. The CDR3 length is 10 residues. Germline assignment: CDR1 SQVTM and CDR2 ANQGSEA. Trimming pared 2 bases from V and 5 bases from J, leaving 3 bases between. These data come from a study of CD8 T cells in ankylosing spondylitis. Findings of the study overall: Matched ankylosing spondylitis synovial fluid reportedly contained a significantly enriched population of disease-linked clones.

For TCR beta, libraries came from quantitative 5'-RACE with molecular barcodes. MiXCR was run by TCRdb on the 5' RACE reads, yielding one entry per CDR3 protein. Among more than 150,000 distinct CDR3 sequences listed, around a sixth were seen once. The chain links TRBV29-1 to TRBJ1-1; D remains unclear. This receptor was obtained from a male donor between 10 and 30 years old with ankylosing spondylitis or in good health (not recorded which). Sequencing input: blood, either unsorted or a sorted T cell fraction (not recorded which). CDR3: CSVENTEAFF. In DNA, the CDR3 is TGCAGCGTTGAAAATACTGAAGCTTTCTTT.